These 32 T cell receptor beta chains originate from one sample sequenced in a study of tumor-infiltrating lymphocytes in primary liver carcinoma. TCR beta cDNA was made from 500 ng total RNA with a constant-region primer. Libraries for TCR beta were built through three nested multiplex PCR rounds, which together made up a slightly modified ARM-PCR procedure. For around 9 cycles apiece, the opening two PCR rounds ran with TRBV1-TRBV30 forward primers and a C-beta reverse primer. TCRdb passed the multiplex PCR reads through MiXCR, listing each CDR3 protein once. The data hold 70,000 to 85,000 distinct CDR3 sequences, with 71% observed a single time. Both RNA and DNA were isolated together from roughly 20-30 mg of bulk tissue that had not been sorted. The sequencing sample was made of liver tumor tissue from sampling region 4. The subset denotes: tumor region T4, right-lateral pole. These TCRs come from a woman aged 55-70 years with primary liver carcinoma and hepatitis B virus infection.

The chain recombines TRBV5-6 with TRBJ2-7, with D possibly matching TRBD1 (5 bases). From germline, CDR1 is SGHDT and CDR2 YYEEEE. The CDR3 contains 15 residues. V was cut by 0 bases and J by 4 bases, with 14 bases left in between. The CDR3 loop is CASSLVDMSTYEQYF. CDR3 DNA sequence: TGTGCCAGCAGCTTGGTGGACATGAGCACTTACGAGCAGTACTTC.

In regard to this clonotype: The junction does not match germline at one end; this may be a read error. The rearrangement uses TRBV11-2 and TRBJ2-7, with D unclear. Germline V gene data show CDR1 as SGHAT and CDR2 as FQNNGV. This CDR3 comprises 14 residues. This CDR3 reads CTSSPPSRASEQYF. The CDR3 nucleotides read TGTACCAGTAGCCCCCCTTCAAGGGCTAGCGAGCAGTACTTC.

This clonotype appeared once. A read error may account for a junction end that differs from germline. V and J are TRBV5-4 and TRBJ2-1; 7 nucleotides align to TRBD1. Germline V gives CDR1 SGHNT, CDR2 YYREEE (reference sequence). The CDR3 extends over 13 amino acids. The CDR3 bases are TGTGACAGCAGCCACCGGGACAGATACGAGCAGTTCTTC. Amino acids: CDSSHRDRYEQFF.

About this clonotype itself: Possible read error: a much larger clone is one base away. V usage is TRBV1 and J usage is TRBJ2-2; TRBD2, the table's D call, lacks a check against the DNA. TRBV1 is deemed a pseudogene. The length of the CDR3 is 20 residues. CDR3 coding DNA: TGCACCAGCAGCCAAGTAATAGACGATAGGACTAGCGGGAGGGTCGGGGAGCTGTTTTTT. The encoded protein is CTSSQVIDDRTSGRVGELFF.

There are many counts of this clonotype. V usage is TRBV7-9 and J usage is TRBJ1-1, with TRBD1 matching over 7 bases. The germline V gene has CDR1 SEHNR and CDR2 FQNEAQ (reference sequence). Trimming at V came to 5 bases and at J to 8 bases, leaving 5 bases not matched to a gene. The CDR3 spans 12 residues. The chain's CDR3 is CASSPGTAEAFF. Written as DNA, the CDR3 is TGTGCCAGCAGCCCCGGGACAGCGGAAGCTTTCTTT.

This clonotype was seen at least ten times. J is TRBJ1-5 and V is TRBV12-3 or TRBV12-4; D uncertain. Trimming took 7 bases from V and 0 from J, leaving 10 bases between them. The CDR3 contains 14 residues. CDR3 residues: CASTTFHSNQPQHF. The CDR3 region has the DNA TGTGCCAGCACAACATTCCATAGCAATCAGCCCCAGCATTTT.

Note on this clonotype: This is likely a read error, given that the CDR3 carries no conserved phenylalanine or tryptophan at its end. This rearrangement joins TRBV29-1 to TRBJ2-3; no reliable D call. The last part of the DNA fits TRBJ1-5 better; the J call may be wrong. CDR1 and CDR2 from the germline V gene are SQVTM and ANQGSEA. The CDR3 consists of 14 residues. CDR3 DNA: TGCAGCGTTGAGGGCGGGAGGGCCACAGATACGCAGCATTCT. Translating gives CSVEGGRATDTQHS.

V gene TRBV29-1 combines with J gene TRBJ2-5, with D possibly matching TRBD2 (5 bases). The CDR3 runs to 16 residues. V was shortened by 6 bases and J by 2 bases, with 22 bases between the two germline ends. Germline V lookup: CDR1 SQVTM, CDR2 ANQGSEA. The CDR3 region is CSVNNSRSGDQETQYF. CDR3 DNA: TGCAGCGTCAATAATTCGAGGAGCGGAGATCAAGAGACCCAGTACTTC.

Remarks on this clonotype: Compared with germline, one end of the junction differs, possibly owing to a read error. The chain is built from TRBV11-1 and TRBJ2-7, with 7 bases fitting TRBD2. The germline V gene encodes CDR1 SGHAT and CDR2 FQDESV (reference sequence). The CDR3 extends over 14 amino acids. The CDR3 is CASNFGGSSYEHYF. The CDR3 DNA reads TGTGCCAGTAACTTCGGCGGGAGCTCCTACGAGCACTACTTC.

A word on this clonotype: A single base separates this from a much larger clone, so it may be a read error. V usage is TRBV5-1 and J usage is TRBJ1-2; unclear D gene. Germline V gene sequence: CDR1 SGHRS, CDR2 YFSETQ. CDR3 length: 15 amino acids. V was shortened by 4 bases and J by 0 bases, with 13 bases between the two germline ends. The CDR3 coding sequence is TGCGCCAGCAGCCACAGCCCGGGAACTAACTATGGCTACACCTTC. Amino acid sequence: CASSHSPGTNYGYTF.

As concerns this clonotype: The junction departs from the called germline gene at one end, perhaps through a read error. The CDR3: CASRVSHLKNIQYF. The CDR3 nucleotides are TGTGCCAGCAGGGTATCCCACTTGAAGAACATTCAGTATTTC. This chain links TRBV11-2 with TRBJ2-4, with unresolved D. The CDR3 spans 14 residues. Germline V CDR1 and CDR2: SGHAT, FQNNGV.

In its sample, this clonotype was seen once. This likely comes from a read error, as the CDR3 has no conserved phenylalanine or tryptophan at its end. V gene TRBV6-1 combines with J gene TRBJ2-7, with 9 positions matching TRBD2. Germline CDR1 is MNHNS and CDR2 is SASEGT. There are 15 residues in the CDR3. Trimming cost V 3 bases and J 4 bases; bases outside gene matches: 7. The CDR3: CASSELAGAVYEQYS. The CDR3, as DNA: TGTGCCAGCAGTGAGTTAGCGGGAGCTGTGTACGAGCAGTACTCC.

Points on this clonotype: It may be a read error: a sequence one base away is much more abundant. The CDR3 sequence is CASSLVAGGFYNEQFF. For the CDR3, the DNA is TGCGCCAGCAGCTTGGTGGCGGGAGGCTTCTACAATGAGCAGTTCTTC. The chain recombines TRBV5-1 with TRBJ2-1, with TRBD2 matching 8 bases. The CDR3 has 16 residues. CDR1 is SGHRS, CDR2 YFSETQ, per germline. V shed 0 bases and J 3 bases; nucleotides not matched to a gene: 5.

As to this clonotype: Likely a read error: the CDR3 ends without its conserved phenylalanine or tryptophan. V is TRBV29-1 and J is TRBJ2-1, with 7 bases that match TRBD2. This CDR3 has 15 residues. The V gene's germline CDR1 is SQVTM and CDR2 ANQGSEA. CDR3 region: CSVEETQSGINEQFI. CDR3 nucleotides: TGCAGTGTTGAAGAAACCCAGAGCGGGATAAATGAGCAGTTCATC.

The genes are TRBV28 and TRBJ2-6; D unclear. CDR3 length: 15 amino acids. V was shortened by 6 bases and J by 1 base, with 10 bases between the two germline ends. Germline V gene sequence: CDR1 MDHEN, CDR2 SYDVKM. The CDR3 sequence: CASSRPESGANVLTF. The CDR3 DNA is TGTGCCAGCAGCCGACCGGAATCTGGGGCCAACGTCCTGACTTTC.

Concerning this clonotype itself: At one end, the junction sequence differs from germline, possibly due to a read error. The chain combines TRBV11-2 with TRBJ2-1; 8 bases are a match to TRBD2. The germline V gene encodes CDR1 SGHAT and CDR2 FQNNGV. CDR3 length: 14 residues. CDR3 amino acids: CDSSSIAGTHVQLF. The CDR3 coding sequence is TGTGACAGCAGCTCCATAGCGGGGACGCATGTGCAGCTCTTC.

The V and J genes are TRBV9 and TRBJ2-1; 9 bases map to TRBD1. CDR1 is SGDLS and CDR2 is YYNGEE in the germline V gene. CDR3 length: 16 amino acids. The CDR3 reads CARSAPGQGSYNEQFF. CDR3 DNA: TGTGCAAGGAGCGCCCCGGGACAGGGATCCTACAATGAGCAGTTCTTC. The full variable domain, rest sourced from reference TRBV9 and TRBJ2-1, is DSGVTQTPKHLITATGQRVTLRCSPRSGDLSVYWYQQSLDQGLQFLIQYYNGEERAKGNILERFSAQQFPDLHSELNLSSLELGDSALYFCARSAPGQGSYNEQFFGPGTRLTVL.

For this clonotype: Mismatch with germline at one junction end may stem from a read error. Written as DNA, the CDR3 is TGTGCCAGAAGCTTAGCAGGAGGCACCGGGGAGCTGTCTTTT. Amino acids: CARSLAGGTGELSF. The chain couples TRBV11-3 to TRBJ2-2; the D gene is possibly TRBD2 (5 bases). The germline gives CDR1 SGHNT, CDR2 YENEEA. CDR3 length equals 14 residues. The whole variable domain, remainder taken from reference TRBV11-3 and TRBJ2-2, is EAGVVQSPRYKIIEKKQPVAFWCNPISGHNTLYWYLQNLGQGPELLIRYENEEAVDDSQLPKDRFSAERLKGVDSTLKIQPAELGDSAVYLCARSLAGGTGELSFGEGSRLTVL.

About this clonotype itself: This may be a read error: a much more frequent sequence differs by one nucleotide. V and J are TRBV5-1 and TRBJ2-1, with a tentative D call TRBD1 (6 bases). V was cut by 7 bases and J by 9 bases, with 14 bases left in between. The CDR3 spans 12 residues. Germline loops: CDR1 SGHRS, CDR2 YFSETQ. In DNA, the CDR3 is TGCGCCAGCCAAGACAGGATTGGTGAGCAGTTCTTC. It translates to CASQDRIGEQFF.

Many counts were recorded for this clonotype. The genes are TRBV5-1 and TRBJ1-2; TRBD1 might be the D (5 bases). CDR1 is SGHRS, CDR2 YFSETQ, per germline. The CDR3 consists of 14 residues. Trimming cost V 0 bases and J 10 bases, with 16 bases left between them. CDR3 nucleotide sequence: TGCGCCAGCAGCTTGGTGGGGGGGGACCCCATCTACACCTTC. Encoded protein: CASSLVGGDPIYTF. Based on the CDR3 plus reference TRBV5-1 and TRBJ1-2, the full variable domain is KAGVTQTPRYLIKTRGQQVTLSCSPISGHRSVSWYQQTPGQGLQFLFEYFSETQRNKGNFPGRFSGRQFSNSRSEMNVSTLELGDSALYLCASSLVGGDPIYTFGSGTRLTVV.

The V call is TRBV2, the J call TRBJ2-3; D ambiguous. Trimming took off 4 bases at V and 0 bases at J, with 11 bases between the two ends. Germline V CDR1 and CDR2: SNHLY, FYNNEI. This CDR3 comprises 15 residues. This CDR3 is CASSGDRVSTDTQYF. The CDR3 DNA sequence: TGTGCCAGCAGTGGCGACCGAGTTAGCACAGATACGCAGTATTTT.

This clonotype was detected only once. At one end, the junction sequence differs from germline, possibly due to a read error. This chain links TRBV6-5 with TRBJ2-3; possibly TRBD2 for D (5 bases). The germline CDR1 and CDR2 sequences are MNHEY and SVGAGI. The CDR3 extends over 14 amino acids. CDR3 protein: CDSSPSHRGGTQYF. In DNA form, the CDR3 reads TGTGACAGCAGTCCTAGCCATCGTGGCGGTACGCAGTATTTT.

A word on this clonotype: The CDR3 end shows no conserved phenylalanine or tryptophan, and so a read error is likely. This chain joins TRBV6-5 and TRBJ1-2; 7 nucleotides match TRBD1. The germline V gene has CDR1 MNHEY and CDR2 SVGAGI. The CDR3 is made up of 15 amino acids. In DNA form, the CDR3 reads TGTGGCGGCAGCCTGACTCCGGACAGGCCGAATGGCTACACCATC. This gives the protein CGGSLTPDRPNGYTI.

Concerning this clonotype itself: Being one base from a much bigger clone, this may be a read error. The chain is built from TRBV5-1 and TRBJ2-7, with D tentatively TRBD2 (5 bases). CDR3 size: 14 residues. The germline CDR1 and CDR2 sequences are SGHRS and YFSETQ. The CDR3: CASSLLTSSYGQYF. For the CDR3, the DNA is TGCGCCAGCAGCTTGTTAACTAGTTCGTACGGGCAGTACTTC.

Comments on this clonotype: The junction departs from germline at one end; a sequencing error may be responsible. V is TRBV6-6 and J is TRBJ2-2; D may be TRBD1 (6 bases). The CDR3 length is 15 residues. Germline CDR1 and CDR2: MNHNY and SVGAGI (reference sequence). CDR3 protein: CASSYGGSNTGELSF. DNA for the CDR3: TGTGCCAGCAGTTACGGGGGCAGCAACACCGGGGAGCTGTCCTTT.

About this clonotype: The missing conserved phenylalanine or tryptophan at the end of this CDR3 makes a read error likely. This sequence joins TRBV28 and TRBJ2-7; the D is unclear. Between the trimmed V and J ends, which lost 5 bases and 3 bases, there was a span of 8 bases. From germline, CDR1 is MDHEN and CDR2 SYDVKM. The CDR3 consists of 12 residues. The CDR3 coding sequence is TGTGCCAGCAGTCCCCACCTCTACGAGCAGTACTCC. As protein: CASSPHLYEQYS.

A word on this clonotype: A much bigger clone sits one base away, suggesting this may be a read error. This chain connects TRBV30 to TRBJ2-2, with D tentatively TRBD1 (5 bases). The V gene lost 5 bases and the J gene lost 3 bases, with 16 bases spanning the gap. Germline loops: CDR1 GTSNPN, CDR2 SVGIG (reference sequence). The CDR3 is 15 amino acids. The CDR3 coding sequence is TGTGCCTGGCGTAGGGGCAGTCGGGACACCGGGGAGCTGTTTTTT. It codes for CAWRRGSRDTGELFF. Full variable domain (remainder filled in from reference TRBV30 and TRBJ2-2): SQTIHQWPATLVQPVGSPLSLECTVEGTSNPNLYWYRQAAGRGLQLLFYSVGIGQISSEVPQNLSASRPQDRQFILSSKKLLLSDSGFYLCAWRRGSRDTGELFFGEGSRLTVL.

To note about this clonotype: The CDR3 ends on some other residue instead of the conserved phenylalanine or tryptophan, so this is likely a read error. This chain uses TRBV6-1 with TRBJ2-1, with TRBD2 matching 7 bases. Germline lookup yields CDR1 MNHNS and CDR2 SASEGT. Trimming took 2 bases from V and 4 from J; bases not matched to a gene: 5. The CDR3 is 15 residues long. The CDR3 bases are TGTGCCAGCAGTGAATGCGGGAGCAGGTACAATGAGCAGTTCGTC. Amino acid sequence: CASSECGSRYNEQFV.

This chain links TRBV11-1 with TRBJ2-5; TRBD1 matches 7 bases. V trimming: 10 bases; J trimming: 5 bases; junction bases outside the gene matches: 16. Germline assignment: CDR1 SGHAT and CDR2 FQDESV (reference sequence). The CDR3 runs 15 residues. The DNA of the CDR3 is TGTGCCAACAGTCCCGGGACAGAGGGCCGTGAGACCCAGTACTTC. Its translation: CANSPGTEGRETQYF.

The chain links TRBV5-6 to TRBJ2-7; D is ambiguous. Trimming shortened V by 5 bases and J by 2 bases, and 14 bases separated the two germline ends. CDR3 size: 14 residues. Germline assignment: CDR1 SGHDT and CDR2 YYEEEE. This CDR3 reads CASSLLWVAYEQYF. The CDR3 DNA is TGTGCCAGCAGTTTGCTGTGGGTCGCCTACGAGCAGTACTTC.

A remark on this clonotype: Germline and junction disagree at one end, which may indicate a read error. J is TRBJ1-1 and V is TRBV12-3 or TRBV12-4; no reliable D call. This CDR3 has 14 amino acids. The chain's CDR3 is CASSLGRGNIEAFF. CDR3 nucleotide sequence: TGTGCTAGCAGTTTAGGACGGGGAAACATTGAAGCTTTCTTT.

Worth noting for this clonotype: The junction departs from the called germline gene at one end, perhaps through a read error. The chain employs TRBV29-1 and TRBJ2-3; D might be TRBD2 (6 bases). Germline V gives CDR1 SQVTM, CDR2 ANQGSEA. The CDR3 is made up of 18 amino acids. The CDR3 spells CSFEVLGGVVVSSDTQYF. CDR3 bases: TGCAGCTTTGAAGTGTTGGGCGGGGTGGTGGTTAGCTCAGATACGCAGTATTTT.